A single T cell receptor (beta chain) is shown here with its context. The target of this receptor is not known. No quality values exist for individual bases; no much larger clone is one base distant. The cohort comprised several hundred healthy bone marrow donors. At the time of sampling, every cohort member was nominally healthy, though immune exposures that went unrecorded were likely present. The donor tested CMV seronegative, placing the donor among the 350 or so seronegative members of the cohort. Every donor gave a peripheral blood sample, and the peripheral blood mononuclear cells from that sample were used for TCR beta sequencing. Genomic DNA was extracted from the blood cell samples with the Qiagen DNeasy Blood Extraction Kit. This sample was taken from a study of cytomegalovirus exposure and HLA in healthy donors (dated by TCRdb to about 2017). About the full investigation: In an earlier analysis of several hundred of the donors, approximately 260 Gb of sequence data and 95 million to 130 million unique TCR beta sequences from 180 million or so T cells were reported. About 310 gigabases of sequencing data and 78 million or so unique TCR sequences were included in an early release covering about 620 HLA-typed donors. Of the 350 to 450 genotyped donors, 75% to 85% were placed in the genetic ancestry cluster associated with self-reported Caucasian donors. The study was designed to test whether signatures of past pathogen exposure could be identified by cataloging public T cell receptors. Using immunosequencing, the study profiled T cell repertoires from 666 subjects and related those repertoires to cytomegalovirus serostatus. In addition to the first cohort of 666 subjects, a separate validation cohort of 120 different subjects was used. High-throughput TCR immunosequencing, statistical association of individual TCRs with disease status, and machine learning were combined to predict cytomegalovirus infection status. A later analysis re-analyzed previously published TCR beta repertoires from roughly 690 donors and added high-resolution HLA genotyping to study TCR occurrence patterns. Rather than drawing on any new phenotypic data, the later analysis identified candidate immune exposures from TCR beta sequences and the way those sequences occurred across donors. To decide whether each TCR beta V gene segment behaved as functional or pseudogenic, an earlier analysis of some 600 of the donors relied on high-throughput TCR beta sequencing. Alongside the repertoire data, information on donor age, sex, ethnicity and CMV serostatus was compiled. A later genetic analysis took genome-wide SNP genotypes for about three fifths of the roughly 670 donors and used that subset as a discovery cohort. All discovery cohort repertoires had been generated on a single sequencing platform. HLA typing included class I and class II loci at four-digit resolution. The number of donors typed differed by locus, with about 629-630 for A, B, C, DRB1 and DQB1, 522 for DQA1, 600 to 610 for DPA1, and around 460 for DPB1. A handful of DR-DQ haplotypes were handled as single units for association and clustering because linkage in the cohort was strong. Across approximately 420 genotyped donors of the cohort, an average of roughly 200,000 unique TCR beta nucleotide sequences per donor were sequenced, and roughly 17% of those sequences were non-productive. Broader findings and caveats from the paper: A later analysis reported that several top co-occurrence clusters appeared linked to parvovirus B19, influenza, CMV and Epstein-Barr virus. In a later analysis, most CMV-associated TCR beta chains were found to appear HLA-restricted, with HLA associations seemingly driven largely by CMV exposure. A later analysis found that HLA-associated TCR beta chains were more clonally expanded and had lower generation probabilities than equally common non-associated chains. A few of the identified cytomegalovirus-associated TCR beta chains were confirmed in vitro to be specific for cytomegalovirus antigens. In a later analysis, the rate of TCR association differed among HLA loci, with DRB1 alleles having the most associated TCRs and HLA-C alleles having the fewest. Roughly uniform sequencing depth across donors was assumed in presence/absence analyses, although this assumption may not hold. Linkage disequilibrium might explain the correlated functional status among segregating V segments, but an unknown experimental factor could not be excluded. Assigning TCR associations to individual alleles was difficult when HLA alleles, especially DR and DQ, strongly co-occurred. CMV serostatus was the only immune exposure information available for the cohort. At a false discovery rate of 0.05, a later analysis linked around 17,000 TCR beta sequences to specific HLA alleles. In an earlier analysis of about 600 of the donors, most TCR beta V segments appeared in productive rearrangements about 87% or about 30% of the time, broadly matching IMGT annotations. A later genetic analysis reported fewer N-insertions in productive TCRs among donors in an Asian-associated ancestry cluster than the approximately 670-donor mean. In both the original and validation cohorts, the classifier was reported to diagnose cytomegalovirus status with high specificity and sensitivity. Because some donors lacked HLA typing at each locus, the association tests relied only on the typed subset. The sequencing pipeline was judged likely to have produced a cluster of highly shared sequence variants as a technical artifact. Across donors, most TCR sequences were observed very rarely, whereas some public TCRs were present in many individuals. The cohort was sequenced for TCR beta chains only, and without alpha or paired-chain data the features that could be detected were limited. The study gave a list of some 150 TCR beta chains associated with cytomegalovirus. A further reported finding was that TCR beta sequences accurately predicted the HLA-A and HLA-B alleles for most subjects in the first cohort. The authors suggested that the approach could potentially be extended to other disease states and immunological phenotypes. The earlier analysis of almost 600 of the donors excluded over 15 rarely observed V segments, including chromosome 9 orphons, because counts were too low. An association between a missense DCLRE1C variant and V-gene and J-gene trimming of TCR beta chains was found in a later genetic analysis and replicated in an independent cohort.

Libraries were built with the immunoSEQ multiplex PCR assay. The multiplex PCR relied on a mix of 60 forward primers for TCR Vbeta segments and 13 reverse primers for TCR Jbeta segments. The CDR3 region of rearranged TCR beta genes was amplified from genomic DNA with a multiplex PCR assay. Amplified TCR beta libraries were sequenced as 87-base-pair reads on the Illumina HiSeq System. The study's processing was this. A later analysis counted 65 million to 90 million unique TCR beta chains across the roughly 700 repertoires, and roughly 9.9 million of these chains were shared by at least two donors. To remove PCR and sequencing errors, raw reads were error-corrected and collapsed into unique sequences using a nearest-neighbor algorithm that merged closely related sequences. CDR3 sequences were aligned to IMGT reference sequences to assign V, D and J gene segments. For a sequence to be retained, at least a six-nucleotide match to both a V gene segment and a J gene segment was required. Rearrangements were called productive when the CDR3 lacked stop codons and stayed in frame with V and J; all others were non-productive. CDR3 was defined by IMGT convention, running from the second conserved V-encoded cysteine to the conserved J-encoded phenylalanine. Sequences without an unambiguous match to a single V gene segment were excluded from the earlier analysis of a few hundred of the donors. In an earlier analysis of some 590 of the donors, V segments were called functional above 56.7% productive rearrangements and were called segregating when the between-donor standard deviation exceeded 5%. A statistical classification framework was built for diagnosing cytomegalovirus status from the catalog of TCR beta chain sequences. V and J gene assignment, in a later analysis, came from comparing TCR nucleotide sequences with IMGT/GENE-DB human TR gene sequences. A later analysis assigned CDR3 sequences and most-parsimonious VDJ recombination scenarios with the TCRdist pipeline. In a later analysis, each TCR beta chain was defined by its CDR3 amino acid sequence together with its V-gene family, and reads without a unique V-gene family were excluded. To address suspected cross-contamination and a sequencing artifact, a later analysis removed approximately 590 highly shared, low-generation-probability nucleotide sequences. A later analysis calculated a clonal expansion index for each public chain from normalized within-repertoire ranks of inferred template counts. In a later analysis, generation probabilities were computed using a VDJ recombination model fitted to out-of-frame rearrangements, and the results were checked against IGoR. A later analysis scored TCR-TCR, TCR-HLA and TCR-CMV co-occurrence with hypergeometric tests, applying a repertoire-size bias correction to TCR pairs. To estimate false discovery rates, a later analysis permuted the HLA or CMV assignments 20 times. A later analysis grouped co-occurring TCRs with DBSCAN, adding TCRdist sequence similarity when clustering within HLA-allele-positive subsets. Co-occurrence clustering excluded repertoires with fewer than 30,000 or more than 120,000 public chains, plus five with anomalous nucleotide sharing. TCRdb took this table from immuneACCESS and kept in-frame rearrangements with V and J called. Such tables lack part of the clones; where checked against another copy, unresolved V genes explain under half of the gap, and the rest is unexplained. That table is the source of V, J and clone size, and D and trimming were worked out from the DNA. The sample profile shows 200,000 to 250,000 clones; around 80% of them were found once. 0.5% to 0.7% of the sample lies in the top ten.

Input material: PBMCs. The clonotype was recovered from a middle-aged woman in good health and CMV-seronegative.

Here is the DNA: TGTGCCAGCAGTTACATTGCGGGGGGAGATACGCAGTATTTT. Its translation is CASSYIAGGDTQYF. The chain employs TRBV6-6 and TRBJ2-3, and 8 junction bases match TRBD2. V ends up 2 bases short and J 5 bases short, with an unmatched junction base count of 3. The CDR3 numbers 14 residues from cysteine through phenylalanine. Only CDR3 DNA remains: 42 bases, in frame from the first base. CDR1 MNHNY and CDR2 SVGAGI were looked up in the germline V gene (reference sequence).